These 24 T cell receptor beta chains originate from one sample sequenced in a study of T cells after yellow fever vaccination. MiXCR, run by TCRdb on the 5' RACE reads, gives a single entry per CDR3 protein. The sample has approximately 11,000 distinct CDR3 sequences, roughly 4.8% seen once; the top ten hold about 1.6%. The sample was PBMCs, either bulk or a sorted T-cell subset (CD4+, CD8+, memory, or dextramer-sorted; not recorded which), taken roughly 14 days after the first yellow fever vaccination. Receptors were obtained from a man between 18 and 29 years old who received the YFV17D yellow fever vaccine.

At least ten counts were recorded for this clonotype. This rearrangement joins TRBV18 to TRBJ2-5, with 8 bases aligning to TRBD1. The CDR3 loop spans 15 amino acids. The germline gives CDR1 KGHSH, CDR2 LQKENI. V dropped 2 bases and J dropped 4; count of bases not matched to a gene: 6. The chain's CDR3 is CASSPRTGKGETQYF. CDR3 nucleotide sequence: TGTGCCAGCTCACCAAGGACAGGGAAAGGAGAGACCCAGTACTTC.

The rearrangement uses TRBV2 and TRBJ2-2; D is perhaps TRBD2 (5 bases). Between the trimmed V and J ends, which lost 8 bases and 5 bases, there was a span of 12 bases. In germline, CDR1 is SNHLY, CDR2 FYNNEI. This CDR3 has 13 amino acids. The CDR3 DNA reads as TGTGCCAGCCGTCGAGGGTGGACCGGGGAGCTGTTTTTT. Residues: CASRRGWTGELFF.

This clonotype was observed at least ten times. The rearrangement links TRBV11-2 to TRBJ1-6; 7 bases are a match to TRBD1. V lost 0 bases to trimming and J lost 4 bases; unmatched junction nucleotides: 6. CDR1 and CDR2 from the germline V gene are SGHAT and FQNNGV. The CDR3 consists of 17 residues. The CDR3 coding sequence is TGTGCCAGCAGCTTAGACCATAGGGACAGTTATAATTCACCCCTCCACTTT. It is translated as CASSLDHRDSYNSPLHF.

This clonotype was seen repeatedly, ten times or more. The chain combines TRBV6-5 with TRBJ1-5, with D hard to call. Germline CDR1 reads MNHEY; CDR2 reads SVGAGI. CDR3 length equals 16 residues. V shed 3 bases and J shed 12 bases, with 24 bases lying between them. CDR3: CASSYSKGGNRALQHF. In DNA, the CDR3 is TGTGCCAGCAGTTATAGTAAAGGTGGCAATCGGGCGCTCCAGCATTTT.

In its sample, this clonotype is medium-sized. The chain is built from TRBV6-2 or TRBV6-3 and TRBJ2-2; perhaps TRBD1 as D (6 bases). V was cut by 8 bases and J by 1 base, with 14 bases left in between. The CDR3 has 15 amino acids. The germline CDR1 and CDR2 sequences are MNHEY and SVGEGT. DNA of the CDR3: TGTGCCAGCGGGGGCGCGGTGGGGAACACCGGGGAGCTGTTTTTT. This codes for CASGGAVGNTGELFF.

This clonotype occurred a few times. The gene calls are TRBV6-2 or TRBV6-3 and TRBJ2-3; 8 nucleotides align to TRBD2. CDR1 is MNHEY, CDR2 SVGEGT, per germline. V lost 3 bases, J lost 14 bases, and 10 bases stayed unmatched. The CDR3 spans 13 residues. DNA for the CDR3: TGTGCCAGCAGTTATAAGCGGGGGAATCCGTGGTATTTT. Residues: CASSYKRGNPWYF.

This clonotype was seen ten or more times. CDR3: CASSLVGDLGVPETQYF. The CDR3 DNA sequence: TGTGCCAGCAGCTTGGTGGGGGACCTAGGGGTTCCAGAGACCCAGTACTTC. The chain is built from TRBV5-4 and TRBJ2-5; either TRBD1 or TRBD2 may supply D (5 bases each). The CDR3 is made up of 17 amino acids. The germline V gene has CDR1 SGHNT and CDR2 YYREEE (reference sequence). The V end lost 0 bases, the J end lost 4 bases, and 19 bases lay between the germline ends. The variable domain in full, with the rest retrieved from reference TRBV5-4 and TRBJ2-5, is ETGVTQSPTHLIKTRGQQVTLRCSSQSGHNTVSWYQQALGQGPQFIFQYYREEENGRGNFPPRFSGLQFPNYSSELNVNALELDDSALYLCASSLVGDLGVPETQYFGPGTRLLVL.

Within the sample, this clonotype is medium-sized. The gene calls are TRBV10-3 and TRBJ2-3; the match to TRBD2 covers 7 bases. With V trimmed by 7 bases and J by 4 bases, 11 bases remained unmatched. The CDR3 is 15 residues long. Germline V gene lookup returns CDR1 ENHRY and CDR2 SYGVKD. CDR3 residues: CAITARGGEADTQYF. CDR3 sequence (DNA): TGTGCCATCACCGCCCGTGGGGGGGAGGCAGATACGCAGTATTTT.

This clonotype was counted between two and nine times. Mismatch with germline at one junction end may stem from a read error. This chain links TRBV7-7 with TRBJ2-5; tentative D call: TRBD2 (5 bases). Looked up from germline, CDR1 is SSHAT and CDR2 is FNYEAQ (reference sequence). The length of the CDR3 is 14 residues. CDR3 bases: TGTGCTAGCAGCTTCTACGGACTCCAAGAGACCCAGTACTTC. Amino acid sequence: CASSFYGLQETQYF.

This clonotype showed up many times. The chain couples TRBV4-3 to TRBJ1-6; D unclear. V lost 3 bases, J lost 3 bases, and 0 bases lay in between. CDR1 is LGHNA and CDR2 is YSLEER in the germline V gene. The CDR3 extends over 12 amino acids. The CDR3 DNA follows: TGCGCCAGCAGCCACTATAATTCACCCCTCCACTTT. As protein: CASSHYNSPLHF.

This clonotype occurred many times. The genes are TRBV24-1 and TRBJ1-4; 8 bases fit TRBD1. The germline CDR1 and CDR2 sequences are KGHDR and SFDVKD. The CDR3 runs to 14 residues. J was trimmed by 5 bases and V by 4 bases; bases with no gene match: 2. The CDR3 DNA follows: TGTGCCACCAGTGACGGGACAGGAAATGAAAAACTGTTTTTT. Amino acids: CATSDGTGNEKLFF.

The V gene is TRBV16, the J gene TRBJ1-5; D call uncertain. V was clipped by 8 bases and J by 0 bases, with 8 bases between them. The germline CDR1 and CDR2 sequences are KGHSY and FQNENV. The CDR3 covers 13 residues. The CDR3 protein is CASREYSNQPQHF. The CDR3 region has the DNA TGTGCCAGCCGGGAGTATAGCAATCAGCCCCAGCATTTT.

This clonotype came up many times. The chain recombines TRBV15 with TRBJ2-2; 12 bases match TRBD2. The CDR3 has 17 residues. Losses at the gene ends were 2 bases for V and 4 bases for J; bases not matched to a gene: 5. Looked up from germline, CDR1 is LNHNV and CDR2 is YYDKDF (reference sequence). CDR3 amino acids: CATSRLAGGASTGELFF. In nucleotides, the CDR3 is TGTGCCACCAGCAGACTAGCGGGGGGGGCTAGCACCGGGGAGCTGTTTTTT.

This clonotype was observed many times. The rearrangement links TRBV20-1 to TRBJ1-1; D call uncertain. From germline, CDR1 is DFQATT and CDR2 SNEGSKA (reference sequence). V was shortened by 0 bases and J by 3 bases, with 14 bases between the two germline ends. This CDR3 is 15 amino acids long. The CDR3: CSARDPRGWDTEAFF. DNA of the CDR3: TGCAGTGCTAGAGATCCACGGGGTTGGGACACTGAAGCTTTCTTT.

There are many counts of this clonotype. The rearrangement joins TRBV9 to TRBJ2-3; D gene unclear. The V gene lost 3 bases and the J gene lost 3 bases, with 17 bases spanning the gap. CDR3 length: 16 residues. Per germline, CDR1 SGDLS and CDR2 YYNGEE. The CDR3 sequence: CASSDPGHKTTDTQYF. The CDR3 DNA reads TGTGCCAGCAGCGACCCCGGGCACAAGACGACAGATACGCAGTATTTT.

In its sample, this clonotype ranks as medium-sized. The chain links TRBV24-1 to TRBJ2-3; no reliable D call. The V and J ends lost 9 bases and 10 bases respectively, with 13 bases between them. CDR1 is KGHDR, CDR2 SFDVKD, per germline. CDR3 length equals 11 residues. DNA for the CDR3: TGTGCCACCGGGGATCCTAGGTCGCAGTATTTT. The encoded protein is CATGDPRSQYF.

The chain has TRBV19 and TRBJ2-2; maybe TRBD2 (7 bases). This CDR3 has 15 amino acids. V was pared by 10 bases and J by 3 bases, with 18 bases between. Germline V gene lookup returns CDR1 LNHDA and CDR2 SQIVND (reference sequence). The CDR3, as DNA: TGTGCCACCGCCCGGGGGGCAGGGGACACCGGGGAGCTGTTTTTT. As protein: CATARGAGDTGELFF.

There are many counts of this clonotype. This sequence joins TRBV12-3 or TRBV12-4 and TRBJ1-4; TRBD1 aligns across 9 bases. Germline trimming cut 6 bases from V and 8 bases from J; bases unmatched to any gene: 7. The CDR3 loop spans 14 amino acids. The CDR3 region is CASSRGQGREKLFF. Written as DNA, the CDR3 is TGTGCCAGCAGCCGGGGACAGGGTCGGGAAAAACTGTTTTTT.

In this sample, this clonotype is medium-sized. The chain recombines TRBV2 with TRBJ1-2; no firm D call. This CDR3 is 15 amino acids long. Germline loops: CDR1 SNHLY, CDR2 FYNNEI. The ends were cut back, 1 base at V and 8 bases at J, with 17 bases in the middle. The CDR3 region has the DNA TGTGCCAGCAGTGAAGGGGATCCCTTCTATGGAGGCTACACCTTC. Its translation: CASSEGDPFYGGYTF.

This clonotype is medium-sized in the sample. J is TRBJ2-7 and V is TRBV19; unclear D gene. CDR3 size: 12 residues. Trimming stripped 9 bases from V and 4 bases from J, with 13 bases between. From germline, CDR1 is LNHDA and CDR2 SQIVND (reference sequence). CDR3 nucleotide sequence: TGTGCCAGGAAGAGTGACGGGTACGAGCAGTACGTC. Amino acids: CARKSDGYEQYV.

This clonotype was counted ten times or more. The V and J genes are TRBV5-1 and TRBJ1-4; 7 bases are shared with TRBD1. Germline V CDR1 and CDR2: SGHRS, YFSETQ. The CDR3 covers 14 residues. Losses at the gene ends were 4 bases for V and 7 bases for J; bases not matched to a gene: 7. The CDR3 DNA sequence: TGCGCCAGCAGCACCGGACAGGCCGTTGAAAAACTGTTTTTT. It translates to CASSTGQAVEKLFF. Full variable domain (remainder filled in from reference TRBV5-1 and TRBJ1-4): KAGVTQTPRYLIKTRGQQVTLSCSPISGHRSVSWYQQTPGQGLQFLFEYFSETQRNKGNFPGRFSGRQFSNSRSEMNVSTLELGDSALYLCASSTGQAVEKLFFGSGTQLSVL.

This clonotype appeared many times. V usage is TRBV20-1 and J usage is TRBJ1-5, with a weak D call TRBD1 (6 bases). Looked up from germline, CDR1 is DFQATT and CDR2 is SNEGSKA (reference sequence). This CDR3 has 13 amino acids. Trimming took 4 bases from V and 6 from J, leaving 13 bases between them. The CDR3, as DNA: TGCAGTGCTACCAGGGGCAGGGGTCAGCCCCAGCATTTT. It yields the protein CSATRGRGQPQHF.

This clonotype has ten or more counts. The rearrangement joins TRBV6-6 to TRBJ1-2, with no clear D. Germline values: CDR1 MNHNY, CDR2 SVGAGI (reference sequence). The CDR3 consists of 13 residues. Trimming took 8 bases from V and 3 from J, leaving 13 bases between them. DNA of the CDR3: TGTGCCAGCTACTCATCTACTGACTATGGCTACACCTTC. Its protein is CASYSSTDYGYTF.

This clonotype was recorded at least ten times. V usage is TRBV12-3 or TRBV12-4 and J usage is TRBJ1-1; D not certain. The length of the CDR3 is 13 residues. Trimming pared 6 bases from V and 0 bases from J, leaving 8 bases between. CDR3 sequence: CASRPTVNTEAFF. In DNA, the CDR3 is TGTGCCAGCAGGCCAACAGTGAACACTGAAGCTTTCTTT.